This note documents a single TCR beta chain sequence. The antigen is not known. Primers included in the PCR were 60 Vbeta and 13 Jbeta primers. Profiled with immunoSEQ multiplex PCR; TCRdb holds only in-frame clones, not every one. In the table there are around 130,000 clones, 80% of which are singletons. This sample stems from a study of cytomegalovirus exposure and HLA in healthy donors. The donors gave bone marrow, and they were healthy. The V gene's germline CDR1 is SQVTM and CDR2 ANQGSEA. V was pared by 6 bases and J by 1 base, with 15 bases between. The CDR3 totals 14 residues. The study's findings and limits: TCR sequences were mostly rare, though some public TCRs occurred in many donors. Some highly shared sequence variants likely arose as a pipeline artifact.

The chain carries TRBV29-1 and TRBJ1-1; possibly TRBD1 for D (6 bases). The clonotype comes from a male donor in good health and CMV-seronegative. Sequencing was carried out using PBMCs. This CDR3 reads CSVQGRGANTEAFF. The CDR3 nucleotides read TGCAGCGTGCAAGGGCGGGGGGCGAACACTGAAGCTTTCTTT.